A selection of T cell receptor beta chains follows, all from one sample in a study of early T cells in non-severe SARS-CoV-2 infection. Using its own MiXCR run on the 5' RACE reads, TCRdb lists one record per CDR3 protein. The sample has roughly 60,000 distinct CDR3 sequences; over 5% are singletons. The sample taken for sequencing was whole blood. Source of these receptors: an adult who was a healthcare worker with PCR-confirmed SARS-CoV-2 infection or an uninfected control (not recorded which). CDR3s include the opening cysteine and the closing phenylalanine or tryptophan. D genes are given only for firm matches. Some rows mark clone size as missing; the rest say once, few, many or name a class of expanded clone.

J,V,D,size,CDR3,DNA
TRBJ2-3,TRBV7-2,TRBD2,-,CASSLTPRTSVDTQYF,TGTGCCAGCAGCTTGACCCCCCGGACTAGCGTAGATACGCAGTATTTT
TRBJ2-3,TRBV20-1,-,many,CSASRSGGADTQYF,TGCAGTGCCTCCCGTTCCGGCGGGGCAGATACGCAGTATTTT
TRBJ2-7,TRBV7-9,TRBD1,-,CASSYRAGTAESYEQYF,TGTGCCAGCAGCTACCGAGCCGGGACAGCCGAATCCTACGAGCAGTACTTC
TRBJ1-2,TRBV7-9,-,many,CASSLDGGSGYTF,TGTGCCAGCAGCTTAGATGGTGGATCGGGCTACACCTTC
TRBJ2-5,TRBV5-5,-,-,CASSLRETQYF,TGTGCCAGCAGCTTGAGAGAGACCCAGTACTTC
TRBJ1-5,TRBV20-1,-,many,CSAPGQGSNQPQHF,TGCAGTGCACCGGGACAAGGTAGCAATCAGCCCCAGCATTTT
TRBJ2-5,TRBV5-4,-,many,CASSSGASGETQYF,TGTGCCAGCAGCTCAGGGGCGAGCGGAGAGACCCAGTACTTC
TRBJ2-7,TRBV20-1,-,many,CSPKGLVREQYF,TGCAGTCCTAAGGGGTTGGTTCGCGAGCAGTACTTC
TRBJ2-4,TRBV28,-,many,CASSDTGIIAKNIQYF,TGTGCCAGCAGTGATACAGGGATAATAGCCAAAAACATTCAGTACTTC
TRBJ1-4,TRBV6-6,TRBD1,-,CASSFPRDRVNEKLFF,TGTGCCAGCAGTTTCCCCCGGGACAGGGTGAATGAAAAACTGTTTTTT
TRBJ2-7,TRBV10-3,-,-,CAIKYEQYF,TGTGCCATCAAATACGAGCAGTACTTC
TRBJ2-7,TRBV20-1,-,many,CSAPSHYEQYF,TGCAGTGCCCCTTCCCACTACGAGCAGTACTTC
TRBJ2-1,TRBV10-3,-,-,CAISAPTTYNEQFF,TGTGCCATCAGTGCCCCGACTACTTACAATGAGCAGTTCTTC
TRBJ2-6,TRBV12-3/TRBV12-4,TRBD1,many,CASSLTGSHSGANVLTF,TGTGCCAGCAGTTTGACAGGGTCCCACTCTGGGGCCAACGTCCTGACTTTC
TRBJ1-5,TRBV6-2/TRBV6-3,-,many,CASSYRDPQPQHF,TGTGCCAGCAGTTACCGCGATCCTCAGCCCCAGCATTTT
TRBJ2-5,TRBV29-1,-,few,CSVPRPGQPNEETQYF,TGCAGCGTACCGCGCCCTGGACAGCCCAACGAAGAGACCCAGTACTTC
TRBJ2-7,TRBV7-2,-,many,CASSGPQGPSEYEQYF,TGTGCCAGCAGTGGGCCGCAGGGCCCGAGCGAGTACGAGCAGTACTTC
TRBJ1-2,TRBV12-3/TRBV12-4,-,-,CASRTITDDYTF,TGTGCCAGCAGGACCATCACCGATGACTACACCTTC
TRBJ1-1,TRBV3-1,-,many,CASSQGAGSAKAFF,TGTGCCAGCAGCCAAGGGGCCGGGTCAGCGAAAGCTTTCTTT
TRBJ2-1,TRBV6-6,TRBD2,many,CASLSRREADNEQFF,TGTGCCAGCCTGTCCCGGCGGGAGGCTGACAATGAGCAGTTCTTC
TRBJ2-1,TRBV12-3/TRBV12-4,-,many,CASSISSSGYNEQFF,TGTGCCAGCAGCATATCGTCCAGCGGGTACAATGAGCAGTTCTTC
TRBJ1-2,TRBV29-1,TRBD1,-,CSVTGQANYGYTF,TGCAGCGTTACGGGACAGGCGAACTATGGCTACACCTTC
TRBJ1-1,TRBV25-1,-,many,CASSDRLLTEAFF,TGTGCCAGCAGTGATAGGTTGCTGACTGAAGCTTTCTTT
TRBJ2-7,TRBV5-6,-,few,CASSLVSRGPYEQYF,TGTGCCAGCAGCTTGGTATCAAGGGGTCCCTACGAGCAGTACTTC
TRBJ2-7,TRBV5-1,-,few,CASSLSGGLSYEQYF,TGCGCCAGCAGCTTGTCCGGGGGGCTATCGTACGAGCAGTACTTC
TRBJ2-3,TRBV19,-,few,CASSRGDWADTQYF,TGTGCCAGTAGTCGAGGGGACTGGGCAGATACGCAGTATTTT
TRBJ1-1,TRBV6-5,-,many,CASSYRIRAVGMNTEAFF,TGTGCCAGCAGTTACCGCATCCGGGCGGTGGGGATGAACACTGAAGCTTTCTTT
TRBJ2-3,TRBV9,TRBD2,-,CASSAGTSGSTDTQYF,TGTGCCAGCAGCGCAGGGACTAGCGGTAGCACAGATACGCAGTATTTT
TRBJ1-4,TRBV7-6,-,few,CASSLTAVNEKLFF,TGTGCCAGCAGCTTAACGGCAGTTAATGAAAAACTGTTTTTT
TRBJ2-3,TRBV9,-,many,CASSVSSSPSRDYTDTQYF,TGTGCCAGCAGCGTATCTAGCAGCCCCTCCAGAGATTACACAGATACGCAGTATTTT
TRBJ2-3,TRBV20-1,TRBD1,many,CSASDRGGPDTQYF,TGCAGTGCTTCCGACAGGGGGGGCCCAGATACGCAGTATTTT
TRBJ1-1,TRBV29-1,-,many,CSVVGGAGTEAFF,TGCAGCGTTGTTGGGGGCGCCGGCACTGAAGCTTTCTTT
TRBJ2-3,TRBV9,-,-,CASSVSPSTDTQYF,TGTGCCAGCAGCGTATCCCCTAGCACAGATACGCAGTATTTT
TRBJ2-7,TRBV4-1,-,many,CASSQDFDRPSEQYF,TGCGCCAGCAGCCAAGACTTTGATCGGCCCTCCGAGCAGTACTTC
TRBJ2-5,TRBV20-1,-,many,CSARGGETQYF,TGCAGTGCTAGGGGAGGTGAGACCCAGTACTTC
TRBJ2-2,TRBV12-5,-,many,CASGLEPMNTGELFF,TGTGCTAGTGGTTTAGAACCCATGAACACCGGGGAGCTGTTTTTT
TRBJ1-2,TRBV14,TRBD1,many,CASSHGQGSYGYTF,TGTGCCAGCAGCCACGGACAGGGCAGCTATGGCTACACCTTC
TRBJ2-2,TRBV19,-,many,CASRVMADSNTGELFF,TGTGCCAGTAGAGTTATGGCCGACTCGAACACCGGGGAGCTGTTTTTT
TRBJ1-2,TRBV25-1,TRBD1,many,CASSVQGVNGYTF,TGTGCCAGCAGTGTCCAGGGGGTAAATGGCTACACCTTC
TRBJ1-2,TRBV30,-,many,CAWRPPGPGGDGYTF,TGTGCCTGGAGACCTCCGGGACCGGGTGGTGATGGCTACACCTTC
TRBJ1-2,TRBV7-8,-,-,CASSLAGAAYGYTF,TGTGCCAGCAGCTTAGCGGGGGCCGCGTATGGCTACACCTTC
TRBJ1-1,TRBV7-9,-,many,CASSLEGVGAFF,TGTGCCAGCAGCTTAGAGGGGGTTGGAGCTTTCTTT
TRBJ1-2,TRBV6-4,-,few,CASSENGEEDGYTF,TGTGCCAGCAGTGAGAACGGGGAAGAGGATGGCTACACCTTC
TRBJ2-1,TRBV7-8,-,few,CASSSFPGVSYNEQFF,TGTGCCAGCAGCTCCTTCCCGGGGGTTTCCTACAATGAGCAGTTCTTC
TRBJ1-4,TRBV7-9,-,many,CASSFGEKLFF,TGTGCCAGCAGCTTCGGGGAAAAACTGTTTTTT
TRBJ2-1,TRBV9,-,many,CASSPRGTWSSYNEQFF,TGTGCCAGCAGCCCTCGCGGGACTTGGAGCTCCTACAATGAGCAGTTCTTC
TRBJ1-2,TRBV12-3/TRBV12-4,-,-,CASTSFRTVYGYTF,TGTGCCAGCACCTCATTCCGGACAGTTTATGGCTACACCTTC
TRBJ1-1,TRBV7-8,-,many,CASSLPVNTEAFF,TGTGCCAGCAGCTTACCGGTAAACACTGAAGCTTTCTTT
TRBJ1-5,TRBV6-2/TRBV6-3,-,many,CASSYWGGLQPQHF,TGTGCCAGCAGTTACTGGGGGGGGCTCCAGCCCCAGCATTTT
TRBJ2-3,TRBV11-1,-,few,CASSQRGDTQYF,TGTGCCAGCAGCCAAAGGGGAGATACGCAGTATTTT
TRBJ2-5,TRBV24-1,-,many,CATSDAKETQYF,TGTGCCACCAGTGATGCTAAAGAGACCCAGTACTTC
TRBJ2-7,TRBV10-3,TRBD1,-,CAASFGTGIPYEQYF,TGTGCCGCCTCATTCGGGACAGGGATCCCCTACGAGCAGTACTTC
TRBJ2-7,TRBV7-2,-,few,CASRTGTRSGEQYF,TGTGCCAGCAGAACCGGGACAAGGTCTGGCGAGCAGTACTTC
TRBJ1-2,TRBV27,-,many,CASSHGTLAIGYTF,TGTGCCAGCAGCCACGGGACCCTAGCAATCGGCTACACCTTC
TRBJ2-5,TRBV12-3/TRBV12-4,-,many,CASSLLGGETQYF,TGTGCCAGCAGTTTGCTTGGGGGGGAGACCCAGTACTTC
TRBJ2-4,TRBV4-1,TRBD2,many,CASSQEPSGRGAKNIQYF,TGCGCCAGCAGCCAAGAGCCTAGCGGGAGGGGAGCCAAAAACATTCAGTACTTC
TRBJ2-1,TRBV5-5,TRBD1,many,CASSLGQGGAGEQFF,TGTGCCAGCAGCCTCGGACAGGGCGGTGCTGGTGAGCAGTTCTTC
TRBJ2-5,TRBV7-2,TRBD2,many,CASSSPLGTSDQETQYF,TGTGCCAGCAGCTCTCCTCTCGGGACTAGCGACCAAGAGACCCAGTACTTC
TRBJ1-1,TRBV20-1,-,many,CSARARAGTANTEAFF,TGCAGTGCTAGAGCGCGAGCCGGGACGGCGAACACTGAAGCTTTCTTT
TRBJ2-6,TRBV15,-,many,CATSREDSTVSGANVLTF,TGTGCCACCAGCAGAGAGGACAGCACCGTCTCTGGGGCCAACGTCCTGACTTTC